This T cell receptor (beta chain) was captured in a study of shared clonotypes between healthy human individuals (dated by TCRdb to the early 2020s). For context, the study as a whole: A few men and a couple of women, aged 18 to 49 years, made up the cohort. To estimate repertoire size and how much clonotypes are shared between individuals, the study performed deep sequencing of blood TCR repertoires from roughly five healthy adults. To increase sequencing depth and limit assay-specific biases, TCR repertoire library preparation and sequencing were carried out by different laboratories using diverse techniques. Each donor's leukapheresis produced roughly between about 0.9 and 9.5 billion PBMCs. For each donor, three plates each were used for CD4 naive and CD4 memory, two plates were used for CD8 naive, and one plate was used for CD8 memory. The study at large found these results: Higher generation probabilities were observed for clonotypes shared by all four sorted-subset donors than for non-shared clonotypes. Naive subsets generally had larger estimated clonotype richness than memory subsets. Even with the large sequencing depth, rarefaction of the sorted-subset datasets indicated that sequencing was incomplete. Sampling was restricted to blood, and TCR repertoires in tissue are likely to differ from TCR repertoires in blood. Pairwise subsampling indicated that sequencing depth was expected to affect the degree of clonotype sharing among donors. The genetic and exposure-history diversity represented was limited by the small number of donors. Sharing across a handful of donors was observed for approximately 4.6% of naive CD4, around 3.5% of naive CD8, 2.3% of memory CD4, and about 0.38% of memory CD8 clonotypes.

TCR CDR3 regions were amplified from genomic DNA by multiplex PCR using the deep immunoSEQ assay. Extracted genomic DNA from each cell subset was spread evenly across all wells of several immunoSEQ 96-well plates, with each plate serving as a replicate. Each replicate PCR for sorted subsets received about 0.2 ug genomic DNA, equal to tens of thousands of T cell genomes. Purified libraries were measured with a Qubit 3.0 fluorometer, size-checked on a Bioanalyzer 2100, and measured again with the KAPA Library Quantification kit. Each immunoSEQ 96-well plate was sequenced on its own single-read 150-cycle Illumina NextSeq 550 flow cell. The paper's processing steps were these. Because the immunoSEQ output held only junctional sequences and lacked quality scores, the filtering could not match the filtering applied to full-length reads. Sequences were annotated with PyIR, a Python wrapper for IgBLAST v1.9, using IMGT germline references to assign V/J genes and CDR3. Reads with weak V/J assignments (E-value above 1e-6), missing CDR3, stop codons, out-of-frame junctions, or ambiguous translated residues were removed. V3J clonotypes were defined by identical inferred V gene, J gene, and CDR3 amino acid sequence. Percentage overlap between repertoires was computed as shared unique clonotypes divided by the size of the smaller repertoire. Richness of each repertoire was evaluated using RTK rarefaction, the Chao1 estimator, and Recon v2.1 estimates of unobserved clonotypes. Generation probabilities for all TCRbeta clonotypes obtained by the gDNA method from a few donors were computed using OLGA. TCRdb provides this immuneACCESS table in a form limited to in-frame rearrangements. Some clones are lacking; in checked studies, under half of them reflect an unresolved V gene, and why the rest are absent is not known. V, J and clone size were drawn from that table, and D and trimming were deduced from the DNA. A total of around 2,000,000 clones appear in this sample, roughly 95% of them only once. Clones ranked in the top ten supply approximately 1% of the sample.

CD8 naive samples consisted of CD45RO-negative cells that were positively selected for CCR7, yielding a CD45RA+CCR7+ population without TemRA cells. The donors were healthy, HIV-negative adults with no recently reported acute infections or vaccinations. Only Caucasian adults living in Nashville, Tennessee, USA were represented among the donors. After blood collection by leukapheresis, PBMCs were isolated using Ficoll-Histopaque density gradient centrifugation and then cryopreserved in the vapor phase of liquid nitrogen. Purity and quantity of every magnetically sorted T cell population were checked by analytical flow cytometry. From each sorted fraction, genomic DNA was isolated and quantified by UV absorbance on a Nanodrop 2000c. In regard to this clone: Its antigen is currently not known. No base quality values were provided; no much bigger clone lies one nucleotide off. In the same sample, other DNA sequences code for this CDR3.

The specimen sequenced was naive CD8+ T cells sorted from blood. The intended sense of this specimen's cell subset or site label: CD45RA+CCR7+. The clonotype originates from a man aged 18 to 29 in good health.

The CDR3: CASSVGTGAQETQYF. The DNA sequence is TGTGCCAGCAGCGTAGGGACAGGGGCTCAAGAGACCCAGTACTTC. The rearranged chain carries TRBV9 and TRBJ2-5; TRBD1 lines up with 9 middle nucleotides. CDR1 and CDR2 are read off the germline V gene as SGDLS and YYNGEE. Here V drops 0 bases and J drops 2 bases, and the junction holds 2 bases not matched to any gene. Including cysteine and phenylalanine, the CDR3 has 15 amino acids. Left in the record is the CDR3 DNA by itself, 45 bases read in frame from the first base.